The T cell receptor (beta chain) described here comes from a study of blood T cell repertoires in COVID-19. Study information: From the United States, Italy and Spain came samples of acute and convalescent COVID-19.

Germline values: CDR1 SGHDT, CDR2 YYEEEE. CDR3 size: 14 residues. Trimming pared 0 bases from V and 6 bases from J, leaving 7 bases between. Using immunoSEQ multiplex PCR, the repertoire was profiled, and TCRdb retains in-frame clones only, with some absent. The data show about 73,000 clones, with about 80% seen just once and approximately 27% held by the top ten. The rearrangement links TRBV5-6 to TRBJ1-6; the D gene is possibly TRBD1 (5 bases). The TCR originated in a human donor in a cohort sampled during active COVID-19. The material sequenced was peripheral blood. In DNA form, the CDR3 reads TGTGCCAGCAGCTTGGGACAGACTAATTCACCCCTCCACTTT. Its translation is CASSLGQTNSPLHF.